The 23 T cell receptor beta chains presented below share a single source sample, sequenced in a study of glioma-infiltrating T cells after dendritic cell vaccination. Here immunoSEQ multiplex PCR was the method, and the copy in TCRdb shows in-frame clones only, minus some. The sample has under 100,000 clones, about 85% seen once. Sequenced here: blood, sampled before dendritic cell vaccination. These receptors were collected from a human donor with glioblastoma.

The chain is built from TRBV9 and TRBJ1-3, with a tentative D call TRBD1 (6 bases). Per the germline V gene, CDR1 is SGDLS and CDR2 is YYNGEE. The CDR3 has 15 residues. V lost 4 bases and J lost 2, with 13 bases in between. CDR3 coding DNA: TGTGCCAGCAGCCCGACCAGGGACACTGGAAACACCATATATTTT. Its protein is CASSPTRDTGNTIYF.

This chain uses TRBV5-8 with TRBJ1-4, with D possibly TRBD1 on 6 matching bases. The germline V gene encodes CDR1 SGHTS and CDR2 YDEGEE. The V end was cut by 0 bases, the J end by 4 bases, with 13 bases between. This CDR3 region has 16 residues. The DNA for the CDR3 is TGTGCCAGCAGCTTGGGACAGGCTCGGGGTAATGAAAAACTGTTTTTT. Its translation: CASSLGQARGNEKLFF.

This chain links TRBV11-3 with TRBJ2-2, with D perhaps matching TRBD1 (7 bases). V dropped 5 bases and J dropped 6 bases, with 13 bases sitting between them. The CDR3 is 14 amino acids. Germline V gives CDR1 SGHNT, CDR2 YENEEA. The CDR3: CASSRQGGAGELFF. The CDR3 DNA reads as TGTGCCAGCAGCCGACAGGGAGGTGCCGGGGAGCTGTTTTTT.

The chain couples TRBV19 to TRBJ2-7; 7 bases line up with TRBD2. The CDR3 covers 16 residues. Germline V gene sequence: CDR1 LNHDA, CDR2 SQIVND (reference sequence). With V trimmed by 5 bases and J by 3 bases, 13 bases remained unmatched. CDR3 residues: CASSALAGRGSYEQYF. CDR3 coding DNA: TGTGCCAGTAGTGCCCTCGCGGGGCGGGGGAGCTACGAGCAGTACTTC.

This chain links TRBV14 with TRBJ2-1; the match to TRBD1 covers 9 bases. This CDR3 is built from 14 residues. Germline CDR1 is SGHDN and CDR2 is FVKESK. V was pared by 2 bases and J by 8 bases, with 4 bases of the junction left unmatched. Here the CDR3 reads CASSQIQGADEQFF. CDR3 in DNA: TGTGCCAGCAGCCAAATACAGGGGGCCGATGAGCAGTTCTTC.

The V and J genes are TRBV10-3 and TRBJ1-2; possible D gene TRBD1, 5 bases. The CDR3 totals 15 residues. Trimming took off 0 bases at V and 2 bases at J, with 10 bases between the two ends. Germline V gives CDR1 ENHRY, CDR2 SYGVKD. This chain's CDR3 is CAISESGQGNYGYTF. CDR3 sequence (DNA): TGTGCCATCAGTGAGTCTGGTCAGGGAAACTATGGCTACACCTTC.

J is TRBJ1-4 and V is TRBV6-1, with TRBD1 matching 9 bases. This CDR3 comprises 14 residues. J gave up 7 bases and V 6 bases, and 6 bases lay outside the gene matches. Germline CDR1 MNHNS, CDR2 SASEGT. CDR3 sequence: CASSGTGWGEKLFF. In DNA, the CDR3 is TGTGCCAGCAGCGGGACAGGGTGGGGTGAAAAACTGTTTTTT.

The rearrangement uses TRBV19 and TRBJ2-7, with 8 positions matching TRBD1. The CDR3 consists of 14 residues. After removal of 9 bases from V and 7 bases from J, the junction contained 14 bases not matched to a gene. Germline loops: CDR1 LNHDA, CDR2 SQIVND (reference sequence). The CDR3, as DNA: TGTGCCAGCTCCCTTCCAGGGGGCGCGTGGGAGCAGTACTTC. Amino acid sequence: CASSLPGGAWEQYF. The whole variable domain, filled in from reference TRBV19 and TRBJ2-7, reads DGGITQSPKYLFRKEGQNVTLSCEQNLNHDAMYWYRQDPGQGLRLIYYSQIVNDFQKGDIAEGYSVSREKKESFPLTVTSAQKNPTAFYLCASSLPGGAWEQYFGPGTRLTVT.

The chain is built from TRBV21-1 and TRBJ2-6; the DNA was not used to check the table's D call, TRBD2. TRBV21-1 is flagged as a pseudogene. CDR3 length: 17 residues. The CDR3 here is CASSKGGMDSGANVLTF. The CDR3 nucleotides read TGTGCCAGCAGCAAAGGCGGCATGGACTCTGGGGCCAACGTCCTGACTTTC.

The gene calls are TRBV10-3 and TRBJ2-7, with 9 bases fitting TRBD2. The CDR3 totals 14 residues. After removal of 6 bases from V and 1 base from J, the junction contained 4 bases not matched to a gene. Germline lookup yields CDR1 ENHRY and CDR2 SYGVKD. CDR3 residues: CAISRLAESYEQYF. The CDR3 DNA sequence: TGTGCCATCAGCCGACTAGCGGAATCCTACGAGCAGTACTTC.

The gene calls are TRBV6-5 and TRBJ1-2; TRBD1 might be the D (5 bases). The V and J ends lost 0 bases and 1 base respectively, with 9 bases between them. Germline values: CDR1 MNHEY, CDR2 SVGAGI. This CDR3 contains 15 residues. CDR3 region: CASSYSGAGNYGYTF. The CDR3 DNA follows: TGTGCCAGCAGTTACTCTGGGGCAGGTAACTATGGCTACACCTTC.

The V and J genes are TRBV5-1 and TRBJ2-3; no clear D. V lost 0 bases, J lost 1 base, and 6 bases lay in between. Germline loops: CDR1 SGHRS, CDR2 YFSETQ. The CDR3 has 14 residues. The CDR3 region is CASSLDSRTDTQYF. CDR3 sequence (DNA): TGCGCCAGCAGCTTGGACAGCCGCACAGATACGCAGTATTTT.

The rearrangement uses TRBV5-4 and TRBJ2-7; 12 bases match TRBD1. This CDR3 has 16 residues. V lost 4 bases and J lost 1; bases outside the gene matches: 6. The germline CDR1 and CDR2 sequences are SGHNT and YYREEE (reference sequence). The CDR3 loop is CASSLGGQGASYEQYF. DNA of the CDR3: TGTGCCAGCAGCCTTGGGGGACAGGGGGCTTCCTACGAGCAGTACTTC. The full variable domain, rest sourced from reference TRBV5-4 and TRBJ2-7, is ETGVTQSPTHLIKTRGQQVTLRCSSQSGHNTVSWYQQALGQGPQFIFQYYREEENGRGNFPPRFSGLQFPNYSSELNVNALELDDSALYLCASSLGGQGASYEQYFGPGTRLTVT.

V and J are TRBV30 and TRBJ2-7; D is undetermined. CDR3 length: 13 residues. The V gene lost 3 bases and the J gene lost 2 bases, with 11 bases spanning the gap. Germline lookup yields CDR1 GTSNPN and CDR2 SVGIG (reference sequence). This CDR3 reads CAWSPTITYEQYF. DNA for the CDR3: TGTGCCTGGAGCCCGACAATTACCTACGAGCAGTACTTC. The entire variable domain, with the rest obtained from reference TRBV30 and TRBJ2-7, is as follows: SQTIHQWPATLVQPVGSPLSLECTVEGTSNPNLYWYRQAAGRGLQLLFYSVGIGQISSEVPQNLSASRPQDRQFILSSKKLLLSDSGFYLCAWSPTITYEQYFGPGTRLTVT.

This clone appeared a single time. V gene TRBV6-5 combines with J gene TRBJ1-1, with D unresolved. Trimming pared 8 bases from V and 0 bases from J, leaving 10 bases between. The CDR3 is 13 residues long. Per germline, CDR1 MNHEY and CDR2 SVGAGI. The CDR3 nucleotides are TGTGCCAGCGTCAAACAGATGAACACTGAAGCTTTCTTT. Protein: CASVKQMNTEAFF.

The chain recombines TRBV6-5 with TRBJ1-2, with D perhaps TRBD1 (6 bases). V lost 2 bases, J lost 7 bases, and 14 bases lay in between. Germline CDR1 reads MNHEY; CDR2 reads SVGAGI. CDR3 length: 14 residues. CDR3 sequence: CASSYRGAYGGYTF. The CDR3 DNA is TGTGCCAGCAGTTACCGGGGGGCGTACGGTGGCTACACCTTC.

The V call is TRBV28, the J call TRBJ2-3; 9 nucleotides align to TRBD2. This CDR3 has 14 amino acids. CDR1 and CDR2 from the germline V gene are MDHEN and SYDVKM. V lost 10 bases to trimming and J lost 3 bases; unmatched junction nucleotides: 8. CDR3 sequence: CATETSGTTDTQYF. CDR3 nucleotide sequence: TGTGCCACCGAGACTAGCGGAACTACAGATACGCAGTATTTT.

The chain uses TRBV9 and TRBJ1-6, with D unclear. CDR3 length: 13 residues. CDR1 is SGDLS and CDR2 is YYNGEE in the germline V gene. V lost 1 base and J lost 10, with 9 bases in between. CDR3 DNA sequence: TGTGCCAGCAGCGTAAATTCGGGGTCACCCCTCCACTTT. It specifies CASSVNSGSPLHF.

The chain employs TRBV15 and TRBJ1-2; 8 nucleotides line up with TRBD1. Germline V gene data show CDR1 as LNHNV and CDR2 as YYDKDF (reference sequence). The V and J ends lost 8 bases and 0 bases, in that order; junction bases with no gene match: 11. This CDR3 contains 16 residues. The CDR3 region has the DNA TGTGCCACCCACCAGGACAGGGATTCTTCTAACTATGGCTACACCTTC. The encoded protein is CATHQDRDSSNYGYTF.

The rearrangement links TRBV6-7 to TRBJ1-1; a weak D match, TRBD1 (6 bases). TRBV6-7 is identified as an open reading frame with a role that is uncertain. The CDR3 is 17 residues long. Trimming pared 4 bases from V and 1 base from J, leaving 19 bases between. CDR3 sequence reads: CASSFPAGDDSNTEAFF. The DNA for the CDR3 is TGTGCCAGCAGTTTCCCCGCAGGGGACGATTCGAACACTGAAGCTTTCTTT.

The chain carries TRBV10-2 and TRBJ2-3, with 12 positions matching TRBD2. The V gene end was trimmed by 6 bases and the J gene end by 5 bases; junction bases not matched to a gene: 12. The CDR3 has 17 amino acids. Germline CDR1 WSHSY, CDR2 SAAADI. CDR3 in amino acids: CASRDPSSGGGRDTQYF. The CDR3 bases are TGCGCCAGCAGAGACCCCTCTAGCGGGGGGGGCAGAGATACGCAGTATTTT.

This chain connects TRBV7-2 to TRBJ1-2; perhaps TRBD1 as D (6 bases). The CDR3 is 12 amino acids. The germline CDR1 and CDR2 sequences are SGHTA and FQGNSA. The ends were cut back, 4 bases at V and 8 bases at J, with 11 bases in the middle. CDR3 sequence reads: CASSSTGYGYTF. The CDR3 nucleotides read TGTGCCAGCAGCTCCACAGGGTACGGCTACACCTTC.

The gene calls are TRBV9 and TRBJ2-7; a weak D match, TRBD1 (6 bases). V shed 4 bases and J shed 3 bases, with 14 bases lying between them. From germline, CDR1 is SGDLS and CDR2 YYNGEE. The CDR3 is 14 amino acids. CDR3: CASSPQGSLYEQYF. CDR3 in DNA: TGTGCCAGCAGCCCTCAGGGGTCCCTCTACGAGCAGTACTTC.